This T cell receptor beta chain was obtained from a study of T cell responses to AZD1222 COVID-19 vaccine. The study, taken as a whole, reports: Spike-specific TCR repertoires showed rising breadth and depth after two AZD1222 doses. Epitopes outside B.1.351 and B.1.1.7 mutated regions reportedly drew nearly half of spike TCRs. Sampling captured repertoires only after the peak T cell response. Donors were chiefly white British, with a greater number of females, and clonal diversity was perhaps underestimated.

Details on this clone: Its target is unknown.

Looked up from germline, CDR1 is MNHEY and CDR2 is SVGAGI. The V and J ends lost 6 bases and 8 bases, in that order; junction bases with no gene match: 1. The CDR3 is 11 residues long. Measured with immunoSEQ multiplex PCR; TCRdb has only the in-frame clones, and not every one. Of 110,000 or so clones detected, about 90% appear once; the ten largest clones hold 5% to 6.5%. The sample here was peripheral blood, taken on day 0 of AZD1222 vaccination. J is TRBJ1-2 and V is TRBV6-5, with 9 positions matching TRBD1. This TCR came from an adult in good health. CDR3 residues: CASRTGGGYTF. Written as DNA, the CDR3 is TGTGCCAGCAGAACAGGGGGCGGCTACACCTTC.